This T cell receptor (beta chain) was obtained from a study of CD8+ T cells in alopecia areata. RNA was extracted and reverse transcribed into cDNA as the sequencing template. Data came from immunoSEQ multiplex PCR; TCRdb stores just in-frame clones and leaves some out. The top ten clones hold under 2% of a sample with around 290,000 clones, roughly 60% of them seen once. Findings of the study overall: Sequence data from scalp samples additionally include resident alphabeta T cells of normal skin. Sharing of TCRs across patients appeared less clear than in mice, possibly for HLA-related reasons. Persistence during tofacitinib was seen for many expanded lesional clones in scalp and blood. Lesional tissue from the scalp (especially in alopecia totalis/universalis) showed higher clonality than normal scalp.

With regard to this clone: The antigen remains undetermined.

Regarding treatment: oral pan-JAK inhibitor, 5-10 mg twice daily. V shed 6 bases and J 6 bases; nucleotides not matched to a gene: 14. The CDR3 runs 15 residues. Germline assignment: CDR1 SGHTA and CDR2 FQGNSA. This TCR was sampled from a human donor with alopecia areata. The chain is built from TRBV7-2 and TRBJ2-7; 7 nucleotides agree with TRBD2. The sequencing here drew on CD4+ T cells sorted from blood, taken at week 24, from a patient treated with tofacitinib. The CDR3 loop is CASSPPGLRDGEQYF. The CDR3 coding sequence is TGTGCCAGCAGTCCACCGGGACTAAGGGACGGCGAGCAGTACTTC.